This TCR beta chain was sequenced for a study of PD-L1 blockade in urothelial cancer. Turning to the study itself: Atezolizumab therapy began for patients around 2014, dosed at 1,200 mg intravenously every 3 weeks.

The time point here: pretreatment peripheral blood. A total of 1 to 8 samples per patient were collected pretreatment and on-treatment. Study-wide results and caveats: Patients who had durable benefit saw their tumor-associated blood clones expand more at 3 weeks.

CDR3 length: 14 residues. V lost 5 bases, J lost 1 base, and 4 bases stayed unmatched. Germline CDR1 reads MNHEY; CDR2 reads SMNVEV (reference sequence). This clone occurred a few times. The antigen remains undetermined. Measured with immunoSEQ multiplex PCR; TCRdb has only the in-frame clones, and not every one. This sample has about 53,000 clones, with roughly 85% found just once. Here the sequenced sample was PBMCs, taken around atezolizumab (anti-PD-L1) treatment. The clonotype comes from an older woman with urothelial cancer. The V gene is TRBV27, the J gene TRBJ1-1; 7 bases align to TRBD1. The CDR3 DNA sequence: TGTGCCAGCAGTAAGGGACAGCCGAACACTGAAGCTTTCTTT. Residues: CASSKGQPNTEAFF.